This T cell receptor beta chain was captured in a study of OX40 agonist ivuxolimab in advanced cancers. Study-level background: Across the patients, intravenous ivuxolimab was delivered every 2 weeks at 0.01 to 10 mg/kg.

TCRdb's copy holds only in-frame clones and misses some; the assay was immunoSEQ multiplex PCR. The table has roughly 86,000 clones, around nine tenths seen once. On this clone: The antigen remains undetermined.

Study-wide findings and caveats: Among expanded peripheral T cells, antigen specificity went undetermined. On average, a greater number of expanded clones characterised CD8+ T cells relative to CD4+. In the 0.1 to 3.0 mg/kg range, CD4+ and CD8+ blood T cells had expanded clonally by week 6.

Sequencing used CD4+ or CD8+ T cells sorted from blood, obtained in a trial of the OX40 agonist ivuxolimab. The receptor was isolated from an adult with an advanced solid tumor such as melanoma, head and neck, liver or kidney cancer.

CDR3 sequence reads: CASSPLQGMNTEAFF. CDR3 DNA sequence: TGTGCCAGCTCACCATTACAGGGGATGAACACTGAAGCTTTCTTT. The chain employs TRBV18 and TRBJ1-1, with 7 bases fitting TRBD1. The V gene's germline CDR1 is KGHSH and CDR2 LQKENI. V shed 2 bases, J shed 0 bases, and the junction held 3 bases outside the gene matches. CDR3 size: 15 residues.